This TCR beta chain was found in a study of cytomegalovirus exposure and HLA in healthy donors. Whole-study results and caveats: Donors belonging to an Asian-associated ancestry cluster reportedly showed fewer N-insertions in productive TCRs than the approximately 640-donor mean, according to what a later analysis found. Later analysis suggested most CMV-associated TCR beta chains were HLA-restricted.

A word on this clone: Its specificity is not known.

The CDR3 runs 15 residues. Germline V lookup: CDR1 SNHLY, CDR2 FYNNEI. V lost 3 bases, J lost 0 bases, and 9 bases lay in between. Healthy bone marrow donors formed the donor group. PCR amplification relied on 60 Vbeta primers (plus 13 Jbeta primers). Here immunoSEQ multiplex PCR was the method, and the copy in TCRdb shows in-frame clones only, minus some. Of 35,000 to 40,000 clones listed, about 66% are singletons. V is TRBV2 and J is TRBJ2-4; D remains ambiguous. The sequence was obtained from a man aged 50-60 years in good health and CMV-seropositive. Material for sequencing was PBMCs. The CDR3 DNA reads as TGTGCCAGCAGTGATACGGTTACAGCCAAAAACATTCAGTACTTC. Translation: CASSDTVTAKNIQYF.